The 3 T cell receptor beta chains presented below share a single source sample, sequenced in a study of cytomegalovirus exposure and HLA in healthy donors. Primers included in the PCR were 60 Vbeta and 13 Jbeta primers. Sequenced by immunoSEQ multiplex PCR; TCRdb stores in-frame clones only, minus some. The table lists about 190,000 clones, 70% to 75% of them singletons, with approximately 5% in the top ten. Material: PBMCs. Receptor source: a man aged 25-45 years in good health and CMV-seropositive.

This clone was seen a single time. The V gene is TRBV7-9, the J gene TRBJ2-1; TRBD1 is a possible D gene (5 bases). CDR1 is SEHNR and CDR2 is FQNEAQ in the germline V gene (reference sequence). This CDR3 is 14 amino acids long. V gave up 3 bases and J gave up 4 bases, with 10 bases separating them. The CDR3, as DNA: TGTGCCAGCAGCTTCGACAGCGCTTACAATGAGCAGTTCTTC. It is translated as CASSFDSAYNEQFF. Based on the CDR3 plus reference TRBV7-9 and TRBJ2-1, the full variable domain is DTGVSQNPRHKITKRGQNVTFRCDPISEHNRLYWYRQTLGQGPEFLTYFQNEAQLEKSRLLSDRFSAERPKGSFSTLEIQRTEQGDSAMYLCASSFDSAYNEQFFGPGTRLTVL.

The chain joins TRBV7-9 to TRBJ2-3; 10 bases line up with TRBD1. The CDR3 length is 16 residues. With V trimmed by 5 bases and J by 6 bases, 11 bases remained unmatched. Germline V lookup: CDR1 SEHNR, CDR2 FQNEAQ (reference sequence). The CDR3 bases are TGTGCCAGCAGCCTAACACCGGGACAGGGGAGGGATACGCAGTATTTT. This codes for CASSLTPGQGRDTQYF.

J is TRBJ2-7 and V is TRBV12-5; 7 bases are a match to TRBD2. V shed 0 bases and J 2 bases; nucleotides not matched to a gene: 4. The CDR3 contains 15 residues. Germline lookup yields CDR1 LGHNT and CDR2 FRNRAP. This CDR3 is CASGLVLGGTYEQYF. CDR3 coding DNA: TGTGCTAGTGGTTTGGTATTGGGGGGGACCTACGAGCAGTACTTC. The complete variable domain, with remaining parts taken from reference TRBV12-5 and TRBJ2-7, reads DARVTQTPRHKVTEMGQEVTMRCQPILGHNTVFWYRQTMMQGLELLAYFRNRAPLDDSGMPKDRFSAEMPDATLATLKIQPSEPRDSAVYFCASGLVLGGTYEQYFGPGTRLTVT.